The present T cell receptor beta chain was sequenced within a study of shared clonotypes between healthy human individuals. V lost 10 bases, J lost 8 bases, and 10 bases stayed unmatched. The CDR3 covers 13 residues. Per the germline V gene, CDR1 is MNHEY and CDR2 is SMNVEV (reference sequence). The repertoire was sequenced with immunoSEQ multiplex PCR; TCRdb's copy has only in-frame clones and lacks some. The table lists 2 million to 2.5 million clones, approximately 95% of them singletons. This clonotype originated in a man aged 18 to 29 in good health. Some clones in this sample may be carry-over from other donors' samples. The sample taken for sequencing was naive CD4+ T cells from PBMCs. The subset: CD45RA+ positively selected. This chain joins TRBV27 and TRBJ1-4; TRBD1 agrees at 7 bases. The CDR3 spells CATKRQGGEKLFF. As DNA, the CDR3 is TGTGCCACTAAGAGACAGGGTGGGGAAAAACTGTTTTTT.